This T cell receptor (beta chain) originates from a study of blood T cell repertoires in COVID-19. CDR3 length equals 20 residues. The V gene end was trimmed by 9 bases and the J gene end by 5 bases; junction bases not matched to a gene: 27. Germline CDR1 reads MDHEN; CDR2 reads SYDVKM. Study processing details: Amplification from reference gene primers served as the basis for estimated nucleated cell counts. Data came from immunoSEQ multiplex PCR; TCRdb stores just in-frame clones and leaves some out. V, J and clone size are taken as reported in that table, and D and trimming were inferred from the DNA itself. The sample includes under 200,000 clones, 82% of them seen just once.

Input material: PBMCs or T cells enriched from blood (not recorded which). This receptor was obtained from a woman aged 60-75 years with acute COVID-19. V and J are TRBV28 and TRBJ1-4; TRBD1 matches at 7 bases. The CDR3 coding sequence is TGTGCCAGTAAATTCCCCCCGGGGACAGCCTTAGACATTATCAATGAAAAACTGTTTTTT. It encodes CASKFPPGTALDIINEKLFF.